A single sample gave rise to the 27 T cell receptor beta chains below, sequenced in a study of CD8 T cells in Susac syndrome. Reverse transcription of roughly 0.5 to 1 ug RNA was performed with random hexamers. MiXCR, run by TCRdb on the immunoSEQ multiplex PCR reads, gives a single entry per CDR3 protein. The sample includes 150,000 to 200,000 distinct CDR3 sequences, 85% to 95% of them seen just once. The sequencing sample was made of CD8+ T cells from PBMCs. These receptors were obtained from a human donor with multiple sclerosis.

This chain uses TRBV5-4 with TRBJ2-5; tentative D call: TRBD2 (6 bases). This CDR3 region has 12 residues. The germline V gene encodes CDR1 SGHNT and CDR2 YYREEE (reference sequence). V was clipped by 0 bases and J by 14 bases, with 14 bases between them. CDR3 bases: TGTGCCAGCAGCTTGGATCGGGGGAGGCCCTACTTC. Amino acids: CASSLDRGRPYF.

The J gene is TRBJ2-2, the V gene TRBV9; tentatively, D is TRBD2 (5 bases). Trimming left V 4 bases short and J 6 bases short, with 13 bases between. The CDR3 contains 14 residues. Germline lookup yields CDR1 SGDLS and CDR2 YYNGEE. The CDR3 region is CASSQNPGAGELFF. As DNA, the CDR3 is TGTGCCAGCAGCCAAAACCCCGGGGCCGGGGAGCTGTTTTTT.

The rearrangement links TRBV20-1 to TRBJ2-1; 11 bases match TRBD2. The CDR3 runs 15 residues. Losses at the gene ends were 3 bases for V and 5 bases for J; bases not matched to a gene: 6. Germline CDR1 DFQATT, CDR2 SNEGSKA (reference sequence). The CDR3 here is CSARPLAGVNNEQFF. DNA of the CDR3: TGCAGTGCTAGGCCACTAGCGGGGGTGAACAATGAGCAGTTCTTC.

This clonotype was counted once. This CDR3 reads CASSSPQLAPATDTQYF. In DNA, the CDR3 is TGCGCCAGCAGCTCACCACAACTAGCGCCCGCAACAGATACGCAGTATTTT. The rearrangement uses TRBV5-1 and TRBJ2-3, with 7 bases matching TRBD2. Unmatched junction bases numbered 13, after V lost 3 bases and J lost 3 bases. Germline V gives CDR1 SGHRS, CDR2 YFSETQ. This CDR3 spans 17 amino acids.

The rearrangement uses TRBV7-3 and TRBJ1-2, with a tentative D call TRBD1 (5 bases). The CDR3 extends over 13 amino acids. Germline values: CDR1 SGHTA, CDR2 FQGTGA. V was pared by 8 bases and J by 7 bases, with 17 bases between. CDR3 bases: TGTGCCAGCTCCCTGGGGGGGAGTGGTGGCTACACCTTC. It specifies CASSLGGSGGYTF.

This chain connects TRBV13 to TRBJ1-1; 11 nucleotides line up with TRBD1. Germline V lookup: CDR1 PRHDT, CDR2 FYEKMQ (reference sequence). With 10 bases clipped from V and 5 bases from J, the junction kept 12 bases outside the gene matches. CDR3 length equals 15 residues. In nucleotides, the CDR3 is TGTGCCATATCGGACAGGGGGCTCGTGAGAACTGAAGCTTTCTTT. This encodes CAISDRGLVRTEAFF.

The V and J genes are TRBV20-1 and TRBJ2-1; TRBD2 agrees at 12 bases. Germline values: CDR1 DFQATT, CDR2 SNEGSKA (reference sequence). CDR3 size: 19 residues. V trimming: 0 bases; J trimming: 4 bases; junction bases outside the gene matches: 13. The CDR3 coding sequence is TGCAGTGCTAGAGACCAGACTAGCGGGAGTCTGACCGCATACAATGAGCAGTTCTTC. Protein product: CSARDQTSGSLTAYNEQFF.

The chain joins TRBV9 to TRBJ2-7, with D possibly being TRBD1 or TRBD2 (5 bases each). The CDR3 totals 14 residues. V was cut by 0 bases and J by 5 bases, with 12 bases left in between. The V gene's germline CDR1 is SGDLS and CDR2 YYNGEE. CDR3 residues: CASSVDGWGNEQYF. CDR3 DNA sequence: TGTGCCAGCAGCGTAGATGGTTGGGGGAACGAGCAGTACTTC.

This chain's CDR3 is CATSRDRSSQPQHF. CDR3 coding DNA: TGTGCCACCAGCAGGGACAGGTCAAGCCAGCCCCAGCATTTT. J is TRBJ1-5 and V is TRBV15; 7 bases map to TRBD1. The J segment lost 7 bases and the V segment lost 3 bases, leaving 6 bases of the junction unmatched. The CDR3 has 14 amino acids. Germline loops: CDR1 LNHNV, CDR2 YYDKDF (reference sequence).

V is TRBV6-1 and J is TRBJ2-7; TRBD2 might be the D (6 bases). From germline, CDR1 is MNHNS and CDR2 SASEGT. V lost 7 bases to trimming and J lost 4 bases, with 20 bases between them. The CDR3 consists of 15 residues. The CDR3 bases are TGTGCCAGCAACCCGTACCGGGACGGAGGGTACGAGCAGTACTTC. Its protein product is CASNPYRDGGYEQYF.

The rearrangement uses TRBV29-1 and TRBJ2-1; 14 nucleotides match TRBD2. Germline-derived CDR1 and CDR2 are SQVTM and ANQGSEA. The CDR3 covers 14 residues. Trimming took 5 bases from V and 8 from J; bases not matched to a gene: 5. The CDR3 loop is CSVSGTSGSDEQFF. The CDR3 region has the DNA TGCAGCGTTTCCGGGACTAGCGGGAGCGATGAGCAGTTCTTC.

V is TRBV7-9 and J is TRBJ2-1; no clear D gene. V was trimmed by 11 bases and J by 0 bases, leaving 11 bases between them. CDR1 is SEHNR, CDR2 FQNEAQ, per germline (reference sequence). This CDR3 has 13 residues. CDR3 amino acids: CALLESSYNEQFF. The CDR3 coding sequence is TGTGCCCTCTTGGAGAGCTCCTACAATGAGCAGTTCTTC.

The rearrangement links TRBV29-1 to TRBJ1-1; possibly TRBD1 for D (5 bases). The CDR3 covers 10 residues. Trimming pared 6 bases from V and 7 bases from J, leaving 9 bases between. CDR1 is SQVTM and CDR2 is ANQGSEA in the germline V gene. The CDR3 nucleotides are TGCAGCGTAGGGACGGGTGAAGCTTTCTTT. Encoded protein: CSVGTGEAFF.

V is TRBV13 and J is TRBJ2-1; D is possibly TRBD2 (6 bases). V dropped 5 bases and J dropped 12 bases, with 14 bases sitting between them. The CDR3 covers 12 residues. Germline V lookup: CDR1 PRHDT, CDR2 FYEKMQ (reference sequence). As DNA, the CDR3 is TGTGCCAGCAGCGAGGAGGGTGATCGGCAGTTCTTC. It yields the protein CASSEEGDRQFF.

The J gene is TRBJ2-1, the V gene TRBV2; D remains unclear. The CDR3 spans 14 residues. V lost 4 bases, J lost 7 bases, and 14 bases lay in between. Germline values: CDR1 SNHLY, CDR2 FYNNEI. The DNA for the CDR3 is TGTGCCAGCAGTGGGACCCTTGGGGTGAATGAGCAGTTCTTC. Translated: CASSGTLGVNEQFF.

V usage is TRBV7-9 and J usage is TRBJ1-2; unclear D gene. Germline values: CDR1 SEHNR, CDR2 FQNEAQ (reference sequence). This CDR3 is 13 amino acids long. V dropped 6 bases and J dropped 7 bases, with 15 bases sitting between them. The CDR3 reads CASRLKTERGYTF. In DNA form, the CDR3 reads TGTGCCAGCAGATTGAAGACCGAACGTGGCTACACCTTC.

The rearrangement joins TRBV15 to TRBJ2-1; 8 nucleotides match TRBD2. The V gene end was trimmed by 0 bases and the J gene end by 5 bases; junction bases not matched to a gene: 3. This CDR3 spans 15 amino acids. Germline V gives CDR1 LNHNV, CDR2 YYDKDF (reference sequence). The CDR3 loop reads CATSREAGAHNEQFF. The CDR3 bases are TGTGCCACCAGCAGAGAAGCGGGGGCCCACAATGAGCAGTTCTTC. Looking up the rest from reference TRBV15 and TRBJ2-1 gives the full variable domain: DAMVIQNPRYQVTQFGKPVTLSCSQTLNHNVMYWYQQKSSQAPKLLFHYYDKDFNNEADTPDNFQSRRPNTSFCFLDIRSPGLGDTAMYLCATSREAGAHNEQFFGPGTRLTVL.

This sequence joins TRBV20-1 and TRBJ1-1, with 7 bases that match TRBD1. J gave up 3 bases and V 1 base, and 5 bases lay outside the gene matches. CDR3 length equals 14 residues. Germline V gives CDR1 DFQATT, CDR2 SNEGSKA (reference sequence). As DNA, the CDR3 is TGCAGTGCTAGAGTCCGGACAGGACACACTGAAGCTTTCTTT. It codes for CSARVRTGHTEAFF.

The V and J genes are TRBV28 and TRBJ2-1; D is possibly TRBD2 (5 bases). This CDR3 has 13 amino acids. Trimming took off 1 base at V and 9 bases at J, with 10 bases between the two ends. From germline, CDR1 is MDHEN and CDR2 SYDVKM. The CDR3 here is CASSLSSGAEQFF. CDR3 DNA sequence: TGTGCCAGCAGTTTATCCAGCGGTGCTGAGCAGTTCTTC.

The chain recombines TRBV9 with TRBJ2-2, with TRBD2 matching over 9 bases. Germline CDR1 is SGDLS and CDR2 is YYNGEE. The CDR3 totals 13 residues. V shed 7 bases and J 8 bases; nucleotides not matched to a gene: 6. In DNA form, the CDR3 reads TGTGCCAGCGCTAGCGGGGCAACTGGGGAGCTGTTTTTT. Amino acid sequence: CASASGATGELFF.

The CDR3 protein is CASSKGLAGPDTQYF. The CDR3 DNA reads TGTGCCAGCAGCAAGGGACTAGCGGGCCCAGATACGCAGTATTTT. This sequence joins TRBV9 and TRBJ2-3; 12 nucleotides line up with TRBD2. With V trimmed by 4 bases and J by 4 bases, 4 bases remained unmatched. This CDR3 is built from 15 residues. Germline CDR1 reads SGDLS; CDR2 reads YYNGEE.

J is TRBJ2-4 and V is TRBV6-6; D possibly corresponds to TRBD2 (5 bases). From germline, CDR1 is MNHNY and CDR2 SVGAGI (reference sequence). The germline V and J ends were trimmed by 8 bases and 15 bases, with 17 bases remaining between them. The CDR3 sequence is 11 residues long. For the CDR3, the DNA is TGTGCCAGCGGGCGGGTCTTTCGTCCGTACTTC. Protein sequence: CASGRVFRPYF.

As to this clonotype: A read error may account for a junction end that differs from germline. The V gene is TRBV4-1, the J gene TRBJ2-1; 8 bases align to TRBD1. CDR3 length equals 15 residues. Germline lookup yields CDR1 MGHRA and CDR2 YSYEKL. The CDR3 region is CASGQGQGRYNEQFF. The DNA for the CDR3 is TGCGCCAGCGGCCAAGGACAGGGAAGGTACAATGAGCAGTTCTTC.

This clonotype was detected only once. J is TRBJ2-6 and V is TRBV2, with 7 bases lining up with TRBD1. The CDR3 has 16 residues. The ends lost 6 bases at V and 1 base at J; junction bases unmatched: 6. Germline V gives CDR1 SNHLY, CDR2 FYNNEI. The CDR3 is CASRAARGSGANVLTF. The CDR3 coding sequence is TGTGCCAGCAGAGCGGCCAGGGGGTCTGGGGCCAACGTCCTGACTTTC.

CDR3 DNA sequence: TGCAGTGCTTACCGGGGGACTGAAGCTTTCTTT. Protein product: CSAYRGTEAFF. The rearrangement uses TRBV20-1 and TRBJ1-1; TRBD1 might be the D (5 bases). With 5 bases removed from V and 5 bases from J, the gap between germline ends came to 9 bases. This CDR3 comprises 11 residues. Germline-derived CDR1 and CDR2 are DFQATT and SNEGSKA (reference sequence).

This chain joins TRBV13 and TRBJ1-2; D is unclear. V lost 1 base and J lost 0, with 12 bases in between. In germline, CDR1 is PRHDT, CDR2 FYEKMQ (reference sequence). CDR3 size: 16 residues. The CDR3 sequence is CASSLARNEANYGYTF. CDR3 sequence (DNA): TGTGCCAGCAGCTTAGCCAGAAATGAAGCTAACTATGGCTACACCTTC.

CDR3 DNA: TGCAGCGTTGTCGGGGCTAGCGGGAGGAATGAGCAGTTCTTC. This sequence encodes CSVVGASGRNEQFF. The V gene is TRBV29-1, the J gene TRBJ2-1; 11 nucleotides line up with TRBD2. The CDR3 length is 14 residues. In germline, CDR1 is SQVTM, CDR2 ANQGSEA. Trimming at V came to 4 bases and at J to 7 bases, leaving 6 bases not matched to a gene.